This is a list of T cell receptor beta chains from one sample in a study of T cell repertoires in cytomegalovirus infection. In TCRdb, the reads were re-called with MiXCR into one record per CDR3 protein. Among hundreds of thousands of distinct CDR3 sequences listed, less than 40% were seen once. Sequencing used PBMCs. These receptors all stem from a human donor in good health (CMV status not recorded). Some clones in this sample may be carry-over from other donors' samples. The CDR3 runs from the conserved cysteine through the conserved F or W. A D gene is named only where the DNA matches it firmly.

d_call,v_call,cdr3_aa
NA,TRBV18,CASSPRDGGYTF
NA,TRBV27,CASSLYWESSGANVLTF
TRBD2,TRBV6-4,CASSRLAGVFLPSYNEQFF
TRBD1,TRBV6-1,CASRDYRGNYGYTF
NA,TRBV5-6,CASRADREGRLNSPLHF
TRBD1,TRBV12-3/TRBV12-4,CASSLRTGVAVDEQFF
NA,TRBV6-2/TRBV6-3,CASSHLGGPQHF
TRBD1,TRBV7-6,CASSLDDRGVSPLHF
NA,TRBV19,CASSWGINQPQHF
NA,TRBV6-6,CASRTTGTGELFF
NA,TRBV20-1,CSARDVVGRDTQYF
NA,TRBV28,CASSWGVGNQPQHF
NA,TRBV28,CASRPVGPEAFF
TRBD1,TRBV12-3/TRBV12-4,CASLETGEGEAFF
TRBD2,TRBV28,CASSSHHTSGSYYEQYF
NA,TRBV7-2,CASSLATETQYF
TRBD2,TRBV20-1,CSATRGGTDTQYF
NA,TRBV7-9,CASSFMSSYEQYF
NA,TRBV19,CASSLFLGPYDEQFF
NA,TRBV11-1,CASSRRGGAAQFF
NA,TRBV19,CASSKRPNTEAFF
NA,TRBV29-1,CSVDRMNTEAFF
NA,TRBV7-2,CASSGRKTEAFF
TRBD1,TRBV10-3,CAIRETGNTYNEQFF
NA,TRBV12-3/TRBV12-4,CASSLLIGGYTF
TRBD1,TRBV7-6,CASSPGQGAKNSPLHF
NA,TRBV4-1,CASSQDIRGGAWTEAFF
NA,TRBV7-2,CASSVGQGSHYEQYF
TRBD1,TRBV6-1,CASRPTGFSQPQHF
NA,TRBV6-1,CASTMSGGAKGYTF
TRBD1,TRBV7-2,CASSRDRGGGNEQFF
TRBD1,TRBV28,CASSPRRTPGGTEAFF
NA,TRBV19,CASSVATDTQYF
NA,TRBV20-1,CSARDPGSSGNTIYF
NA,TRBV7-3,CASSLTGSSQETQYF
NA,TRBV12-3/TRBV12-4,CASSLRDFEDEQFF
TRBD1,TRBV19,CASNLGTAGNTIYF
NA,TRBV19,CASSPPTPSYEQYF
TRBD1,TRBV5-6,CASSIEGQAMRFF
TRBD1,TRBV6-6,CASSSLGDRNNSPLHF
NA,TRBV7-9,CASSLAGAASPLHF